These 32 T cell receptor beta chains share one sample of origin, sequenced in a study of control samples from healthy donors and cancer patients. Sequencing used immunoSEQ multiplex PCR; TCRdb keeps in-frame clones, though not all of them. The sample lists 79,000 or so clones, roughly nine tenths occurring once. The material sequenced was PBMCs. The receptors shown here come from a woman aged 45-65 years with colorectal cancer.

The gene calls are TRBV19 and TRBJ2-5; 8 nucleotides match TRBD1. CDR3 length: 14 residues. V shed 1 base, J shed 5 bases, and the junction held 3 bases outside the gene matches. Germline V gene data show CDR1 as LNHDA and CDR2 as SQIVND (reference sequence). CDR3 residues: CASSIGTGLETQYF. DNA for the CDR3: TGTGCCAGTAGTATAGGGACAGGGTTGGAGACCCAGTACTTC.

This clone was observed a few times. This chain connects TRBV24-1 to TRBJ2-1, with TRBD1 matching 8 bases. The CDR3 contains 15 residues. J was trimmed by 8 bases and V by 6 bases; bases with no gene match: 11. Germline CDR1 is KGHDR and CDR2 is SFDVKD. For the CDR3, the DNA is TGTGCCACCAGTCCCAGGGGCAGGGGGCTCGATGAGCAGTTCTTC. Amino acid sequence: CATSPRGRGLDEQFF.

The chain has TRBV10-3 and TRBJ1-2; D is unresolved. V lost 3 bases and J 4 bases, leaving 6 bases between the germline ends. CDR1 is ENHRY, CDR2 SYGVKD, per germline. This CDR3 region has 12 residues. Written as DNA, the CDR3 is TGTGCCATCAGTGAAACTGTCTATGGCTACACCTTC. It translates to CAISETVYGYTF.

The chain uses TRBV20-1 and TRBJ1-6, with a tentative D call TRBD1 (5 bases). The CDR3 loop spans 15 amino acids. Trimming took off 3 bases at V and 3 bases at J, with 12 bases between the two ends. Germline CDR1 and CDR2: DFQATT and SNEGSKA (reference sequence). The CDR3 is CSASGGDFYNSPLHF. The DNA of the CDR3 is TGCAGTGCTAGTGGGGGGGATTTCTATAATTCACCCCTCCACTTT.

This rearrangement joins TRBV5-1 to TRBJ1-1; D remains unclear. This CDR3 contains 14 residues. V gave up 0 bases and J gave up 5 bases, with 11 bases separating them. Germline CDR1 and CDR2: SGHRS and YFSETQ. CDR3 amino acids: CASSLAWGGTEAFF. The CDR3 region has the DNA TGCGCCAGCAGCTTGGCGTGGGGTGGGACTGAAGCTTTCTTT.

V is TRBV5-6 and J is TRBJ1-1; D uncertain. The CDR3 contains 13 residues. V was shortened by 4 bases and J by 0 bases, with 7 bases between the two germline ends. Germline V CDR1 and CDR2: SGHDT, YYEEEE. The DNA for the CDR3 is TGTGCCAGCAGCCCACAAGTGAACACTGAAGCTTTCTTT. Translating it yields CASSPQVNTEAFF.

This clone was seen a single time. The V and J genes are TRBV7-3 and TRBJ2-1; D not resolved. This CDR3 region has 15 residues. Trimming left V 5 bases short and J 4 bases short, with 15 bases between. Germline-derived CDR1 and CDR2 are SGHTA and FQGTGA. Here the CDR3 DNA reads TGTGCCAGCAGCCCAATGGGCGGAATTTACAATGAGCAGTTCTTC. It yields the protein CASSPMGGIYNEQFF.

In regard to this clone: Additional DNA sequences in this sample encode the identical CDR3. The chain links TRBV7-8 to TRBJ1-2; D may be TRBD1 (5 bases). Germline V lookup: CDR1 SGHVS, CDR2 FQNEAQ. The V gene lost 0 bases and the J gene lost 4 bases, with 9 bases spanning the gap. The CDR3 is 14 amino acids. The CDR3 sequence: CASSLAGEIYGYTF. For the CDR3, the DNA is TGTGCCAGCAGCTTAGCAGGGGAGATCTATGGCTACACCTTC.

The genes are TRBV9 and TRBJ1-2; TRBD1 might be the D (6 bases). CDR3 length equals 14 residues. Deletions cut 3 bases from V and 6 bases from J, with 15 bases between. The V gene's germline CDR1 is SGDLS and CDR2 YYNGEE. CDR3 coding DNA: TGTGCCAGCAGCGGTTCAGGGGTTACCCATGGCTACACCTTC. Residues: CASSGSGVTHGYTF. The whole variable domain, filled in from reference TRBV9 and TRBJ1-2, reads DSGVTQTPKHLITATGQRVTLRCSPRSGDLSVYWYQQSLDQGLQFLIQYYNGEERAKGNILERFSAQQFPDLHSELNLSSLELGDSALYFCASSGSGVTHGYTFGSGTRLTVV.

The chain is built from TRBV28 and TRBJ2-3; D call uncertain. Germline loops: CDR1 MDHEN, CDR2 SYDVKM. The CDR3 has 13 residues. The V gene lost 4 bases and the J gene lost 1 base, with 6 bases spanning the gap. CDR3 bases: TGTGCCAGCAGTTCTCCCCGCACAGATACGCAGTATTTT. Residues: CASSSPRTDTQYF.

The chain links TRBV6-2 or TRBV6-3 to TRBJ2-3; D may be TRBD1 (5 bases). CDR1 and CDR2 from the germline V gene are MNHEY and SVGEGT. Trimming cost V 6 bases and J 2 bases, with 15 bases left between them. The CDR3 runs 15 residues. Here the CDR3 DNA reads TGTGCCAGCAGCCAGGGTAAAGGGGCCACAGATACGCAGTATTTT. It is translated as CASSQGKGATDTQYF.

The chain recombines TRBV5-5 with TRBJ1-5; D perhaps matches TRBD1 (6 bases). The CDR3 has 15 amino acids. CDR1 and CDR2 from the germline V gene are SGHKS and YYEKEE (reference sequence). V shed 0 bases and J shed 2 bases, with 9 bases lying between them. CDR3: CASSLDRAGNQPQHF. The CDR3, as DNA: TGTGCCAGCAGCTTGGACAGGGCGGGCAATCAGCCCCAGCATTTT.

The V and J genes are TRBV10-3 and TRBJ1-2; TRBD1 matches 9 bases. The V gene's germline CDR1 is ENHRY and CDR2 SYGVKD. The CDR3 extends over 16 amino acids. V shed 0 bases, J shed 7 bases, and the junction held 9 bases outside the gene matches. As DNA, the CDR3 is TGTGCCATCAGTGAGTCCCGGGACAGGGCTGGTCCTGGCTACACCTTC. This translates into CAISESRDRAGPGYTF.

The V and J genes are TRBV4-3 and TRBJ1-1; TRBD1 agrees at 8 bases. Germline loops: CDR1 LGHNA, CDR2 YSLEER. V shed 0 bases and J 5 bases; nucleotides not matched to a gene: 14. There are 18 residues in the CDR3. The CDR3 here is CASSQDWSRQGKGTEAFF. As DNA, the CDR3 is TGCGCCAGCAGCCAAGATTGGTCGAGACAGGGGAAGGGAACTGAAGCTTTCTTT.

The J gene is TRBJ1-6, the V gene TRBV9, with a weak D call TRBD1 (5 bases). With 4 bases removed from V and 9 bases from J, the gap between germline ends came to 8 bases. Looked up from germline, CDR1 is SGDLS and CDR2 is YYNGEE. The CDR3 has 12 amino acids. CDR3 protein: CASSSGRSPLHF. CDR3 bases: TGTGCCAGCAGCTCGGGACGTTCACCCCTCCACTTT.

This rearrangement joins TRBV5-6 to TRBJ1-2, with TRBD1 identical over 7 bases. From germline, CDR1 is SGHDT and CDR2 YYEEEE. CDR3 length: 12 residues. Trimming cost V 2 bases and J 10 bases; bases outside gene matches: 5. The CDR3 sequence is CASSLQGIYYTF. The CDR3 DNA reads TGTGCCAGCAGCTTACAGGGGATCTACTACACCTTC.

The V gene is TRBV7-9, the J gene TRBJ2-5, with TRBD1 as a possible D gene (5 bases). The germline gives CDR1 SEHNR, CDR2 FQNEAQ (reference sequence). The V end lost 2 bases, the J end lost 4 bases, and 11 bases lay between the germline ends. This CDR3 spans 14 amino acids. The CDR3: CASSLQGLGETQYF. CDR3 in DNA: TGTGCCAGCAGCTTACAGGGCTTGGGAGAGACCCAGTACTTC.

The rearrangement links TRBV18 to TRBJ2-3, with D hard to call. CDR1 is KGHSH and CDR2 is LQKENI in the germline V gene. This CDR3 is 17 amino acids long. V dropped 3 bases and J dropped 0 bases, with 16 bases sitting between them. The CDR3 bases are TGTGCCAGCTCACCTATCAGTTTCGGGTCGAGCACAGATACGCAGTATTTT. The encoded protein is CASSPISFGSSTDTQYF.

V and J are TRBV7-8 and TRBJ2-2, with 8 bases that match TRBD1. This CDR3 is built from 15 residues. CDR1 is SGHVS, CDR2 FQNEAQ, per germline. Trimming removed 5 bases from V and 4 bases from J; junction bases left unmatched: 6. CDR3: CASSLRGQATGELFF. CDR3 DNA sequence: TGTGCCAGCAGCCTCCGGGGACAGGCCACCGGGGAGCTGTTTTTT.

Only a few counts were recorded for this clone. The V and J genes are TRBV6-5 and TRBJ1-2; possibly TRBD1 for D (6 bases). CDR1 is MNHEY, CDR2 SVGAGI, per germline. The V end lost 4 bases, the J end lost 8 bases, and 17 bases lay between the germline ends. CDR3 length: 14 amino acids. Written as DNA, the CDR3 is TGTGCCAGCAGTTTACTACAGGGCACGGGGGGCTACACCTTC. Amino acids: CASSLLQGTGGYTF.

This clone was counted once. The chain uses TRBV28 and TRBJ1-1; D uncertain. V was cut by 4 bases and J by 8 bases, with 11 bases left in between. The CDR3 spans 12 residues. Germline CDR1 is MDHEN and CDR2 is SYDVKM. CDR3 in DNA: TGTGCCAGCAGTTACCCCCGGCGGGAAGCTTTCTTT. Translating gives CASSYPRREAFF.

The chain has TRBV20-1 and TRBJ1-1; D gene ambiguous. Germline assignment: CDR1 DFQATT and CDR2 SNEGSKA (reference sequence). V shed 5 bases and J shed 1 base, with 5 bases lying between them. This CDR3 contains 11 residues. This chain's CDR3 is CSALWNTEAFF. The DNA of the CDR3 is TGCAGTGCTTTATGGAACACTGAAGCTTTCTTT.

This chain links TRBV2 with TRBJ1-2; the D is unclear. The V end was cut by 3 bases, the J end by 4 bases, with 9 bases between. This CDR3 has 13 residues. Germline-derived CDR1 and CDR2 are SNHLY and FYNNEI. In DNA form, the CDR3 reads TGTGCCAGCAGTGAGAACGGTGGCTATGGCTACACCTTC. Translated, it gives CASSENGGYGYTF. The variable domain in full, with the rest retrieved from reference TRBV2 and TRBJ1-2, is EPEVTQTPSHQVTQMGQEVILRCVPISNHLYFYWYRQILGQKVEFLVSFYNNEISEKSEIFDDQFSVERPDGSNFTLKIRSTKLEDSAMYFCASSENGGYGYTFGSGTRLTVV.

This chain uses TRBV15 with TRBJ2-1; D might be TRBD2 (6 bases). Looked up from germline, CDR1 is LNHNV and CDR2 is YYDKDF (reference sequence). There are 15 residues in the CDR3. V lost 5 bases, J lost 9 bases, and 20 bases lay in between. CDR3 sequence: CATSPDSFSGSEQFF. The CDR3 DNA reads TGTGCCACCAGCCCAGACAGCTTTAGCGGTAGTGAGCAGTTCTTC.

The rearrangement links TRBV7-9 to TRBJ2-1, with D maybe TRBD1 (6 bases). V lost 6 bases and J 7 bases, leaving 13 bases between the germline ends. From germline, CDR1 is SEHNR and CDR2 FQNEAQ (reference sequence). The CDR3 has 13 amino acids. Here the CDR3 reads CASRLGAGNEQFF. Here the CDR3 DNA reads TGTGCCAGCAGGCTGGGGGCCGGGAATGAGCAGTTCTTC.

CDR3 sequence (DNA): TGTGCCAGCAGTGAAGGGCGCAGTTCGAACACCGGGGAGCTGTTTTTT. Translation gives CASSEGRSSNTGELFF. The gene calls are TRBV6-1 and TRBJ2-2; D remains ambiguous. Deletions cut 1 base from V and 0 bases from J, with 9 bases between. The germline V gene encodes CDR1 MNHNS and CDR2 SASEGT. The CDR3 runs 16 residues.

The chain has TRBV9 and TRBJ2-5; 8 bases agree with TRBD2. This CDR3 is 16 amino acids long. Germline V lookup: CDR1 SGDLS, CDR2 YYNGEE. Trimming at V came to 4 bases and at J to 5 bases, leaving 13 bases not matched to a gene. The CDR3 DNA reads TGTGCCAGCAGCCCGGGGAACACGGGAGGGATGGAGACCCAGTACTTC. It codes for CASSPGNTGGMETQYF.

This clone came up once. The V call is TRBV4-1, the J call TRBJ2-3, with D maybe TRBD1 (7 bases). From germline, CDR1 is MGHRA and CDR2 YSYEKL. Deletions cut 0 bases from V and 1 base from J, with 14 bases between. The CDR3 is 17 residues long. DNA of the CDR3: TGCGCCAGCAGCCAAGAGGGGGGCAGGGGGGGCACAGATACGCAGTATTTT. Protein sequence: CASSQEGGRGGTDTQYF.

In nucleotides, the CDR3 is TGTGCCAGCAGCGTGGGACAGGGGATCAGCAACACCATATATTTT. Protein product: CASSVGQGISNTIYF. The rearrangement uses TRBV5-5 and TRBJ1-3; 10 bases are a match to TRBD1. CDR3 size: 15 residues. CDR1 SGHKS and CDR2 YYEKEE come from the germline V gene (reference sequence). With V trimmed by 4 bases and J by 7 bases, 8 bases remained unmatched.

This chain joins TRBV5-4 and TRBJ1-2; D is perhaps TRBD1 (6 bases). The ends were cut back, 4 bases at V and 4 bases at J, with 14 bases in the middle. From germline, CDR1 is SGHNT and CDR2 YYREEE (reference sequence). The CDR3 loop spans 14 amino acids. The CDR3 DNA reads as TGTGCCAGCAGCCCACAGGGTATAAGCTATGGCTACACCTTC. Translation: CASSPQGISYGYTF.

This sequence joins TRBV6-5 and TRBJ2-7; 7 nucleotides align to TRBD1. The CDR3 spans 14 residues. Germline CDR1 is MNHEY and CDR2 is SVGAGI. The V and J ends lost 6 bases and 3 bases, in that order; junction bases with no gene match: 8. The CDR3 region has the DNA TGTGCCAGCAGAACACGACAGGGCGACTACGAGCAGTACGTC. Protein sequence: CASRTRQGDYEQYV.

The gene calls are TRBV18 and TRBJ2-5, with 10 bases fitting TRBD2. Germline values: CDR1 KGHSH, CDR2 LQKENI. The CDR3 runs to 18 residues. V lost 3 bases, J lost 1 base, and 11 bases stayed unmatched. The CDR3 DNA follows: TGTGCCAGCTCACCGTTGGCCAGCCTAGCGGGGGCCCAAGAGACCCAGTACTTC. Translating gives CASSPLASLAGAQETQYF.